Shown below are 21 T cell receptor beta chains from a single sample sequenced in a study of T-cell reconstitution after alpha-beta-depleted transplantation in children. As it was prepared, the TCRbeta library received unique molecular identifiers. TCRdb ran MiXCR on the PCR reads and lists one entry per CDR3 protein. In the table there are about 500,000 distinct CDR3 sequences, 32% of which are singletons. This sample comprised PBMCs from the stem cell graft donor, obtained from the stem cell graft. Receptors originate from a human donor who donated a stem cell graft to a child with aplastic anemia.

This clonotype was picked up a small number of times. This chain uses TRBV6-1 with TRBJ1-1, with 7 nucleotides matching TRBD1. V shed 2 bases, J shed 6 bases, and the junction held 12 bases outside the gene matches. This CDR3 has 16 amino acids. Germline V gene sequence: CDR1 MNHNS, CDR2 SASEGT. The CDR3 nucleotides read TGTGCCAGCAGTGAACTCAACAGGGGCACGGGCGCTGAAGCTTTCTTT. Its protein is CASSELNRGTGAEAFF.

This clonotype came up a few times. J is TRBJ1-1 and V is TRBV12-2. TRBV12-2 is deemed a pseudogene. The CDR3 sequence is 16 residues long. For the CDR3, the DNA is TGTGCAAGTCGCCCCGATCTTCATCCCTCGAACACTGAAGCTTTCTTT. Translation gives CASRPDLHPSNTEAFF.

This clonotype was seen a few times. The rearrangement joins TRBV7-2 to TRBJ2-1; the match to TRBD1 covers 8 bases. Trimming took 2 bases from V and 9 from J; bases not matched to a gene: 12. Germline V gives CDR1 SGHTA, CDR2 FQGNSA. The CDR3 spans 16 residues. CDR3 residues: CASSLPGGQVSGEQFF. CDR3 nucleotide sequence: TGTGCCAGCAGCTTACCAGGGGGCCAAGTTTCGGGTGAGCAGTTCTTC.

CDR3 protein: CASNPGDRGINEQFF. The CDR3 nucleotides read TGTGCCAGCAACCCCGGGGACAGGGGGATCAATGAGCAGTTCTTC. The chain employs TRBV7-2 and TRBJ2-1, with 11 bases lining up with TRBD1. Germline loops: CDR1 SGHTA, CDR2 FQGNSA. CDR3 size: 15 residues. V trimming: 7 bases; J trimming: 6 bases; junction bases outside the gene matches: 8.

This clonotype was found a few times. V gene TRBV29-1 combines with J gene TRBJ2-1; D unresolved. The CDR3 runs 13 residues. Germline V gene lookup returns CDR1 SQVTM and CDR2 ANQGSEA. V shed 4 bases and J shed 9 bases, with 16 bases lying between them. The CDR3 sequence: CSVVYLITGEQFF. In nucleotides, the CDR3 is TGCAGCGTTGTTTATCTAATCACCGGTGAGCAGTTCTTC.

This clonotype was detected once. V gene TRBV19 combines with J gene TRBJ1-1; possible D gene TRBD1, 5 bases. Germline values: CDR1 LNHDA, CDR2 SQIVND (reference sequence). The CDR3 length is 12 residues. Trimming pared 8 bases from V and 4 bases from J, leaving 11 bases between. The CDR3 coding sequence is TGTGCCAGTGGGGGGAGGGGCACTGAAGCTTTCTTT. Translation gives CASGGRGTEAFF.

The chain joins TRBV6-1 to TRBJ1-1, with D possibly matching TRBD1 (5 bases). The CDR3 runs to 14 residues. From germline, CDR1 is MNHNS and CDR2 SASEGT. The V end lost 6 bases, the J end lost 2 bases, and 13 bases lay between the germline ends. CDR3 DNA sequence: TGTGCCAGCAGCGTACGTAGGACAAACACTGAAGCTTTCTTT. Translated: CASSVRRTNTEAFF.

This clonotype was seen only a few times. V gene TRBV12-3 or TRBV12-4 combines with J gene TRBJ1-1, with a tentative D call TRBD1 (6 bases). The V gene lost 5 bases and the J gene lost 4 bases, with 14 bases spanning the gap. This CDR3 contains 14 residues. This chain's CDR3 is CASSLQQGSTEAFF. The CDR3 DNA follows: TGTGCCAGCAGTCTACAACAGGGCTCCACTGAAGCTTTCTTT.

V and J are TRBV5-1 and TRBJ1-5; tentative D call: TRBD1 (5 bases). This CDR3 has 13 amino acids. Germline V gene lookup returns CDR1 SGHRS and CDR2 YFSETQ. Deletions cut 4 bases from V and 3 bases from J, with 8 bases between. In DNA, the CDR3 is TGCGCCAGCAGCAGCGGGACCAATCAGCCCCAGCATTTT. Protein: CASSSGTNQPQHF.

The chain recombines TRBV7-3 with TRBJ2-3; 8 bases agree with TRBD2. Germline loops: CDR1 SGHTA, CDR2 FQGTGA. The length of the CDR3 is 16 residues. V lost 3 bases and J lost 7; bases outside the gene matches: 12. The CDR3 loop is CASSFYRPGGPNTQYF. The CDR3 DNA sequence: TGTGCCAGCAGCTTTTACCGACCGGGAGGGCCGAATACGCAGTATTTT.

This chain connects TRBV7-9 to TRBJ1-1; 8 nucleotides match TRBD1. Trimming took 5 bases from V and 3 from J; bases not matched to a gene: 11. This CDR3 region has 16 residues. The V gene's germline CDR1 is SEHNR and CDR2 FQNEAQ (reference sequence). CDR3 sequence reads: CASSPRTWTGHTEAFF. In DNA, the CDR3 is TGTGCCAGCAGCCCTAGAACATGGACAGGGCACACTGAAGCTTTCTTT.

This clonotype was counted many times. The V call is TRBV20-1, the J call TRBJ2-1, with TRBD1 matching over 12 bases. Germline V gene lookup returns CDR1 DFQATT and CDR2 SNEGSKA (reference sequence). The CDR3 is 14 residues long. Unmatched junction bases numbered 5, after V lost 5 bases and J lost 6 bases. The CDR3 region has the DNA TGCAGTGCTTCCGGGACAGGGGGCTTCAATGAGCAGTTCTTC. As protein: CSASGTGGFNEQFF.

This chain joins TRBV20-1 and TRBJ2-1, with TRBD2 identical over 12 bases. From germline, CDR1 is DFQATT and CDR2 SNEGSKA (reference sequence). This CDR3 comprises 16 residues. V shed 3 bases and J 4 bases; nucleotides not matched to a gene: 7. Here the CDR3 reads CSARPTSGSLYNEQFF. The DNA for the CDR3 is TGCAGTGCTAGGCCGACTAGCGGGAGTCTATACAATGAGCAGTTCTTC.

This clonotype was seen more than once but under ten times. The rearrangement links TRBV6-1 to TRBJ1-5; no firm D call. This CDR3 spans 13 amino acids. Deletions cut 6 bases from V and 0 bases from J, with 6 bases between. Germline V gene data show CDR1 as MNHNS and CDR2 as SASEGT. DNA of the CDR3: TGTGCCAGCAGGTTCAATAGCAATCAGCCCCAGCATTTT. Translation gives CASRFNSNQPQHF.

This clonotype came up a few times. This chain links TRBV12-3 or TRBV12-4 with TRBJ1-3; D unresolved. This CDR3 contains 14 residues. V was trimmed by 4 bases and J by 0 bases, leaving 7 bases between them. The CDR3 DNA reads TGTGCCAGCAGTTCTGCTCCCTCTGGAAACACCATATATTTT. Translation gives CASSSAPSGNTIYF.

In its sample, this clonotype was seen a few times. This chain uses TRBV30 with TRBJ1-2; 7 nucleotides agree with TRBD1. J gave up 5 bases and V 3 bases, and 9 bases lay outside the gene matches. The length of the CDR3 is 14 residues. Germline V gene lookup returns CDR1 GTSNPN and CDR2 SVGIG (reference sequence). The CDR3 nucleotides are TGTGCCTGGAGCCGGGACAGCCAGGGGTATGGCTACACCTTC. It yields the protein CAWSRDSQGYGYTF.

The chain links TRBV12-3 or TRBV12-4 to TRBJ1-2, with unresolved D. V lost 4 bases to trimming and J lost 2 bases, with 14 bases between them. CDR3 length: 15 amino acids. The CDR3 nucleotides read TGTGCCAGCAGTTGGACGTCGCAGGTGAACTATGGCTACACCTTC. This gives the protein CASSWTSQVNYGYTF.

In this sample, this clonotype turned up a few times. V usage is TRBV20-1 and J usage is TRBJ1-2; 7 bases match TRBD1. Germline V gene lookup returns CDR1 DFQATT and CDR2 SNEGSKA (reference sequence). There are 12 residues in the CDR3. V shed 4 bases, J shed 4 bases, and the junction held 3 bases outside the gene matches. The CDR3 loop is CSATRTGYGYTF. For the CDR3, the DNA is TGCAGTGCTACGCGGACAGGCTATGGCTACACCTTC.

The chain joins TRBV18 to TRBJ2-2; D perhaps matches TRBD1 (6 bases). The length of the CDR3 is 16 residues. Germline CDR1 and CDR2: KGHSH and LQKENI. Trimming removed 3 bases from V and 2 bases from J, with 13 bases in between. CDR3 DNA sequence: TGTGCCAGCTCACCCCGGCGGACAGAAAACACCGGGGAGCTGTTTTTT. It is translated as CASSPRRTENTGELFF.

This clonotype was counted only a few times. J is TRBJ1-6 and V is TRBV18; 7 nucleotides agree with TRBD1. Per the germline V gene, CDR1 is KGHSH and CDR2 is LQKENI. With V trimmed by 4 bases and J by 0 bases, 3 bases remained unmatched. CDR3 size: 16 residues. The chain's CDR3 is CASSRDSSSYNSPLHF. Written as DNA, the CDR3 is TGTGCCAGCTCACGGGACAGCAGCTCCTATAATTCACCCCTCCACTTT.

The J gene is TRBJ1-2, the V gene TRBV11-3; D call uncertain. The CDR3 covers 14 residues. The germline V gene has CDR1 SGHNT and CDR2 YENEEA. Trimming left V 0 bases short and J 8 bases short, with 13 bases between. This chain's CDR3 is CASSLDGLSNGYTF. In DNA form, the CDR3 reads TGTGCCAGCAGCTTAGATGGGTTGTCGAACGGCTACACCTTC.